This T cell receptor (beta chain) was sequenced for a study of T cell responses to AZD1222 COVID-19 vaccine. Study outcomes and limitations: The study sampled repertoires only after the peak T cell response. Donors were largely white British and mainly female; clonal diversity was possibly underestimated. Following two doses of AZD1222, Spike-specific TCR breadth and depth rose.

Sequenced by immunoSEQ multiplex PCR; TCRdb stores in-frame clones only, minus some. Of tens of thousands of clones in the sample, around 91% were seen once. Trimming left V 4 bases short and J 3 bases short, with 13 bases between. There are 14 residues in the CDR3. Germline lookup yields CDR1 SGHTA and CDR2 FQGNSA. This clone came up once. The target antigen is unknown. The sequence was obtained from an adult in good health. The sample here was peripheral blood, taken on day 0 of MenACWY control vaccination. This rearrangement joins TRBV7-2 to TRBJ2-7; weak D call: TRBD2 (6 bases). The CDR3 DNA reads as TGTGCCAGCAGCTCGTACGGGGACTTCTACGAGCAGTACTTC. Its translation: CASSSYGDFYEQYF.